Listed below are T cell receptor beta chains from one sample, sequenced in a study of OX40 agonist ivuxolimab in advanced cancers. Only in-frame clones appear in the TCRdb table, and some are missing; sequencing was by immunoSEQ multiplex PCR. The sample holds over 85,000 clones; about 86% are singletons and the top ten take roughly 1.5%. This sample comprised CD4+ or CD8+ T cells sorted from blood, obtained in a trial of the OX40 agonist ivuxolimab. These receptors all stem from an adult with an advanced solid tumor such as melanoma, head and neck, liver or kidney cancer. The CDR3 runs from the conserved cysteine through the conserved F or W. The D gene is left open where the match is weak. A row's size may be missing; if present it is once, few, many or a size class.

-	TRBV6-1	-	TRBJ1-5	CASSEDTGYSNQPQHF	TGTGCCAGCAGTGAAGACACAGGATATAGCAATCAGCCCCAGCATTTT
-	TRBV7-2	-	TRBJ1-2	CASSLDHRPNYGYTF	TGTGCCAGCAGCTTAGACCACAGACCTAACTATGGCTACACCTTC
-	TRBV11-1	-	TRBJ2-7	CASSSLARGYEQYF	TGTGCCAGCAGCTCCCTAGCGAGAGGATACGAGCAGTACTTC
-	TRBV27	-	TRBJ1-3	CASSPSSGNTIYF	TGTGCCAGCAGTCCGAGCTCTGGAAACACCATATATTTT
-	TRBV7-8	once	TRBJ1-5	CASSRIIPGHDNQPQHF	TGTGCCAGCAGCCGTATAATCCCGGGACACGACAATCAGCCCCAGCATTTT
TRBD1	TRBV7-2	-	TRBJ1-5	CASSQTGGLIEPQHF	TGTGCCAGCAGCCAGACAGGGGGCCTCATTGAGCCCCAGCATTTT
-	TRBV7-9	-	TRBJ2-6	CASSSDRQSSGANVLTF	TGTGCCAGCAGCTCCGACAGGCAAAGCTCTGGGGCCAACGTCCTGACTTTC
TRBD1	TRBV7-2	once	TRBJ1-1	CASSKHTGTVNTEAFF	TGTGCCAGCAGCAAGCACACCGGGACAGTTAACACTGAAGCTTTCTTT
-	TRBV6-5	few	TRBJ1-2	CASSYSSRGRHYGYTF	TGTGCCAGCAGTTACTCGTCGCGGGGGCGTCACTATGGCTACACCTTC
-	TRBV29-1	few	TRBJ1-2	CSVNFAAGYTF	TGCAGCGTTAATTTTGCGGCGGGCTACACCTTC
TRBD2	TRBV5-6	-	TRBJ2-2	CASSAIHSGRDTGELFF	TGTGCCAGCAGCGCCATACATTCCGGGAGGGACACCGGGGAGCTGTTTTTT
-	TRBV29-1	many	TRBJ2-2	CSVLEGPGQKNTGELFF	TGCAGCGTTCTTGAAGGTCCAGGACAGAAGAACACCGGGGAGCTGTTTTTT
-	TRBV6-1	-	TRBJ2-1	CASSVGGLNEQFF	TGTGCCAGCAGTGTTGGAGGGCTCAATGAGCAGTTCTTC
-	TRBV5-1	-	TRBJ2-6	CASSQTANSGANVLTF	TGCGCCAGCAGCCAGACAGCAAACTCTGGGGCCAACGTCCTGACTTTC
-	TRBV7-6	-	TRBJ1-6	CASSLADSGSSYNSPLHF	TGTGCCAGCAGCTTAGCGGACAGTGGAAGCTCCTATAATTCACCCCTCCACTTT
-	TRBV2	-	TRBJ2-7	CASSESEAKRQYF	TGTGCCAGCAGTGAGAGCGAGGCCAAAAGGCAGTACTTC
-	TRBV2	-	TRBJ1-2	CASSDGGRASPYGYTF	TGTGCCAGCAGTGACGGCGGAAGGGCCTCACCTTATGGCTACACCTTC
-	TRBV7-2	-	TRBJ2-7	CASSLARTLGEQYF	TGTGCCAGCAGCTTAGCGCGAACCCTGGGGGAGCAGTACTTC
TRBD2	TRBV6-1	-	TRBJ2-5	CASSLGLAGQETQYF	TGTGCCAGCAGCCTTGGACTAGCGGGCCAAGAGACCCAGTACTTC
TRBD2	TRBV6-5	once	TRBJ2-1	CASSKTSGRRNEQFF	TGTGCCAGCAGTAAGACTAGCGGGAGACGGAACGAGCAGTTCTTC
TRBD2	TRBV9	-	TRBJ2-1	CASSPHSGTSGGISSYNEQFF	TGTGCCAGCAGCCCTCACTCTGGGACTAGCGGGGGAATTAGCTCCTACAATGAGCAGTTCTTC
-	TRBV5-1	-	TRBJ2-2	CASSLYNTGELFF	TGCGCCAGCAGCCTTTACAACACCGGGGAGCTGTTTTTT
TRBD1	TRBV6-1	-	TRBJ2-7	CAISDTDRGKKLGEQYF	TGTGCCATCAGTGACACCGACAGGGGCAAAAAGCTGGGGGAGCAGTACTTC
-	TRBV7-9	-	TRBJ1-3	CASSLEVGNTIYF	TGTGCCAGCAGCTTAGAGGTGGGGAACACCATATATTTT
TRBD1	TRBV6-1	-	TRBJ2-5	CASTRDRVETQYF	TGTGCCAGCACCAGGGACAGAGTGGAGACCCAGTACTTC
TRBD2	TRBV19	-	TRBJ2-2	CASRGLAGGANTGELFF	TGTGCCAGTAGGGGACTAGCGGGGGGCGCGAACACCGGGGAGCTGTTTTTT
-	TRBV5-1	-	TRBJ2-3	CASSYGGTDTQYF	TGCGCCAGCAGCTACGGGGGCACAGATACGCAGTATTTT
TRBD1	TRBV5-1	-	TRBJ1-2	CASSSRQGYGYTF	TGCGCCAGCAGCTCTCGACAGGGCTATGGCTACACCTTC
-	TRBV21-1	-	TRBJ2-1	CASSKFPSSYNEQFF	TGTGCCAGCAGCAAATTTCCTAGCTCCTACAATGAGCAGTTCTTC
TRBD2	TRBV19	few	TRBJ2-2	CASSGGVRSSELFF	TGTGCCAGTAGTGGGGGGGTCCGATCATCCGAGCTGTTTTTT
-	TRBV11-2	-	TRBJ1-6	CASSFRRNSPLHF	TGTGCCAGCAGCTTCCGAAGAAATTCACCCCTCCACTTT
TRBD1	TRBV19	once	TRBJ1-2	CASSMRDRGHYGYTF	TGTGCCAGTAGTATGCGGGACAGGGGGCACTATGGCTACACCTTC
TRBD2	TRBV10-3	-	TRBJ2-5	CAIRGTSGQETQYF	TGTGCCATCAGAGGGACTAGCGGGCAAGAGACCCAGTACTTC
-	TRBV10-2	-	TRBJ2-5	CASQQGGGLETQYF	TGCGCCAGCCAGCAGGGAGGGGGCTTGGAGACCCAGTACTTC
TRBD1	TRBV5-1	-	TRBJ1-4	CASSGGTGINEKLFF	TGCGCCAGCAGCGGCGGGACAGGTATTAATGAAAAACTGTTTTTT
-	TRBV28	-	TRBJ2-3	CASSLTPGSDTQYF	TGTGCCAGCAGTTTAACCCCAGGGTCAGATACGCAGTATTTT
TRBD2	TRBV5-4	-	TRBJ2-2	CASSLATSGGRNTGELFF	TGTGCCAGCAGCTTGGCTACTAGCGGGGGGCGGAACACCGGGGAGCTGTTTTTT
-	TRBV5-4	-	TRBJ2-7	CASSLGGGRPYEQYF	TGTGCCAGCAGCTTGGGTGGGGGAAGACCTTACGAGCAGTACTTC
TRBD1	TRBV28	-	TRBJ1-4	CASTGQGATNEKLFF	TGTGCCAGCACGGGACAGGGGGCAACTAATGAAAAACTGTTTTTT
-	TRBV29-1	-	TRBJ2-5	CSVDPGGQWETQYF	TGCAGCGTCGACCCGGGGGGACAGTGGGAGACCCAGTACTTC